These 18 T cell receptor beta chains share one sample of origin, sequenced in a study of control samples from healthy donors and cancer patients. TCRdb's copy holds only in-frame clones and misses some; the assay was immunoSEQ multiplex PCR. The repertoire consists of about 78,000 clones, with about 88% occurring once and the leading ten covering 7.5% to 9%. The sample taken for sequencing was blood. These receptors were collected from a woman aged 55-75 years in good health.

This sequence joins TRBV7-9 and TRBJ1-4; TRBD1 matches 10 bases. The CDR3 is 14 amino acids. Germline V gene sequence: CDR1 SEHNR, CDR2 FQNEAQ (reference sequence). The ends lost 5 bases at V and 5 bases at J; junction bases unmatched: 2. In DNA form, the CDR3 reads TGTGCCAGCAGCCCGGGACAGGGGAATGAAAAACTGTTTTTT. Protein sequence: CASSPGQGNEKLFF.

This chain connects TRBV30 to TRBJ1-6; 7 bases agree with TRBD1. With 3 bases clipped from V and 8 bases from J, the junction kept 10 bases outside the gene matches. This CDR3 is built from 15 residues. The germline V gene has CDR1 GTSNPN and CDR2 SVGIG (reference sequence). For the CDR3, the DNA is TGTGCCTGGAGCCGACAGGGTCTAGGGGATTCACCCCTCCACTTT. It yields the protein CAWSRQGLGDSPLHF.

This chain connects TRBV27 to TRBJ2-1; no clear D gene. With 4 bases removed from V and 3 bases from J, the gap between germline ends came to 10 bases. The CDR3 extends over 14 amino acids. Germline V gene sequence: CDR1 MNHEY, CDR2 SMNVEV (reference sequence). The CDR3 sequence is CASSSRPGYNEQFF. The CDR3 coding sequence is TGTGCCAGCAGTTCCAGACCTGGCTACAATGAGCAGTTCTTC.

This chain connects TRBV18 to TRBJ1-2, with 11 nucleotides matching TRBD1. After removal of 5 bases from V and 1 base from J, the junction contained 3 bases not matched to a gene. The germline gives CDR1 KGHSH, CDR2 LQKENI. The length of the CDR3 is 15 residues. CDR3 in amino acids: CASSAGTGGNYGYTF. The CDR3 coding sequence is TGTGCCAGCTCAGCCGGGACAGGGGGTAACTATGGCTACACCTTC. Looking up the rest from reference TRBV18 and TRBJ1-2 gives the full variable domain: NAGVMQNPRHLVRRRGQEARLRCSPMKGHSHVYWYRQLPEEGLKFMVYLQKENIIDESGMPKERFSAEFPKEGPSILRIQQVVRGDSAAYFCASSAGTGGNYGYTFGSGTRLTVV.

DNA for the CDR3: TGTGCCAGCAGCTTAGGGGCTCTGGGCTTCAACACAGATACGCAGTATTTT. Translating it yields CASSLGALGFNTDTQYF. The rearrangement links TRBV7-9 to TRBJ2-3; no definite D call. CDR3 length: 17 residues. The germline V gene encodes CDR1 SEHNR and CDR2 FQNEAQ (reference sequence). V was cut by 1 base and J by 2 bases, with 16 bases left in between.

The chain's CDR3 is CASSAAGSYGYTF. In DNA form, the CDR3 reads TGTGCCAGCAGTGCAGCAGGGTCCTATGGCTACACCTTC. The J gene is TRBJ1-2, the V gene TRBV2; weak D call: TRBD1 (5 bases). The V end was cut by 4 bases, the J end by 4 bases, with 10 bases between. The length of the CDR3 is 13 residues. Germline values: CDR1 SNHLY, CDR2 FYNNEI.

This clone was counted a single time. The chain combines TRBV6-1 with TRBJ1-3; no firm D call. V lost 3 bases and J lost 11, with 8 bases in between. CDR1 is MNHNS, CDR2 SASEGT, per germline. The CDR3 runs 11 residues. CDR3 nucleotides: TGTGCCAGCAGTGAGGCCTTGCCCATATATTTT. Translated, it gives CASSEALPIYF.

V and J are TRBV30 and TRBJ1-6; D gene uncertain. Trimming removed 5 bases at V and 1 base at J, with 6 bases between. This CDR3 comprises 13 residues. The germline V gene has CDR1 GTSNPN and CDR2 SVGIG (reference sequence). The CDR3 DNA is TGTGCCTGGGCCCCATCCTATAATTCACCCCTCCACTTT. This translates into CAWAPSYNSPLHF.

Here the CDR3 reads CASSSAGLAGVADTQYF. The DNA of the CDR3 is TGTGCCAGCAGCTCTGCGGGACTAGCGGGAGTGGCAGATACGCAGTATTTT. V usage is TRBV5-4 and J usage is TRBJ2-3, with TRBD2 matching 14 bases. The CDR3 extends over 17 amino acids. Germline CDR1 SGHNT, CDR2 YYREEE (reference sequence). J was trimmed by 4 bases and V by 3 bases; bases with no gene match: 7. The full variable domain, in which reference TRBV5-4 and TRBJ2-3 provide the parts outside the CDR3, is ETGVTQSPTHLIKTRGQQVTLRCSSQSGHNTVSWYQQALGQGPQFIFQYYREEENGRGNFPPRFSGLQFPNYSSELNVNALELDDSALYLCASSSAGLAGVADTQYFGPGTRLTVL.

The rearrangement joins TRBV11-3 to TRBJ1-5; 8 positions match TRBD1. The CDR3 is 17 residues long. The J segment lost 0 bases and the V segment lost 5 bases, leaving 9 bases of the junction unmatched. Per germline, CDR1 SGHNT and CDR2 YENEEA. The CDR3 DNA reads TGTGCCAGCAGCCCAGGGGGCCCAGAGGTTAGCAATCAGCCCCAGCATTTT. Encoded protein: CASSPGGPEVSNQPQHF.

This rearrangement joins TRBV6-5 to TRBJ1-5; TRBD1 matches 8 bases. The CDR3 length is 14 residues. J lost 3 bases, V lost 7 bases, and 5 bases had no gene match. Germline CDR1 reads MNHEY; CDR2 reads SVGAGI. CDR3 in amino acids: CASNAGGTNQPQHF. The CDR3 coding sequence is TGTGCCAGCAACGCAGGGGGCACCAATCAGCCCCAGCATTTT.

This clone showed up just a few times. This chain uses TRBV19 with TRBJ1-1; 7 bases are shared with TRBD1. The CDR3 has 15 amino acids. Germline CDR1 LNHDA, CDR2 SQIVND (reference sequence). With 4 bases clipped from V and 3 bases from J, the junction kept 8 bases outside the gene matches. The CDR3 DNA follows: TGTGCCAGTAGTACTCGCCAGGGGGTCGACACTGAAGCTTTCTTT. Translation gives CASSTRQGVDTEAFF.

The chain is built from TRBV3-1 (or the pseudogene TRBV3-2) and TRBJ1-6, with D possibly matching TRBD1 (5 bases). The CDR3 is 13 residues long. Germline V gene lookup returns CDR1 LGHDT and CDR2 YNNKEL (reference sequence). The germline V and J ends were trimmed by 4 bases and 8 bases, with 9 bases remaining between them. In nucleotides, the CDR3 is TGTGCCAGCAGCCCAACAGGACATTCACCCCTCCACTTT. Translating gives CASSPTGHSPLHF.

The genes are TRBV2 and TRBJ2-1; D is ambiguous. Per the germline V gene, CDR1 is SNHLY and CDR2 is FYNNEI. Trimming stripped 6 bases from V and 8 bases from J, with 20 bases between. CDR3 length equals 15 residues. The CDR3 sequence is CASSPLGEVVDEQFF. CDR3 DNA sequence: TGTGCCAGCAGCCCCTTGGGCGAGGTGGTCGATGAGCAGTTCTTC.

The chain employs TRBV5-4 and TRBJ1-6; D is unclear. The V and J ends lost 3 bases and 6 bases respectively, with 16 bases between them. The CDR3 is 16 amino acids. CDR1 and CDR2 (germline): SGHNT, YYREEE (reference sequence). The CDR3 DNA is TGTGCCAGCAGCTCGCCCCCGATAGGACCTAATTCACCCCTCCACTTT. Translation gives CASSSPPIGPNSPLHF.

This clone occurred once. The V gene is TRBV11-2, the J gene TRBJ2-1; a weak D match, TRBD2 (5 bases). Deletions cut 2 bases from V and 12 bases from J, with 14 bases between. Germline CDR1 SGHAT, CDR2 FQNNGV. The CDR3 totals 13 residues. CDR3 protein: CASSLQLDLGQFF. CDR3 in DNA: TGTGCCAGCAGCTTACAACTAGACTTAGGGCAGTTCTTC. Based on the CDR3 plus reference TRBV11-2 and TRBJ2-1, the full variable domain is EAGVAQSPRYKIIEKRQSVAFWCNPISGHATLYWYQQILGQGPKLLIQFQNNGVVDDSQLPKDRFSAERLKGVDSTLKIQPAKLEDSAVYLCASSLQLDLGQFFGPGTRLTVL.

V usage is TRBV2 and J usage is TRBJ1-1, with a weak D call TRBD1 (5 bases). Trimming removed 4 bases at V and 1 base at J, with 13 bases between. CDR3 length equals 15 residues. CDR1 is SNHLY, CDR2 FYNNEI, per germline. For the CDR3, the DNA is TGTGCCAGCAGTGCTGGAAGGGGCGGGAACACTGAAGCTTTCTTT. It encodes CASSAGRGGNTEAFF.

This clone came up once. The chain carries TRBV10-3 and TRBJ1-5, with D uncertain. The CDR3 is 14 amino acids. V was shortened by 0 bases and J by 4 bases, with 7 bases between the two germline ends. In germline, CDR1 is ENHRY, CDR2 SYGVKD. The DNA of the CDR3 is TGTGCCATCAGTGAGTCGAACGATAATCAGCCCCAGCATTTT. Amino acid sequence: CAISESNDNQPQHF.